The T cell receptor (beta chain) under discussion was sequenced for a study of CXCR3-negative and CXCR3-positive naive CD8 T cells. Points from the study as a whole: TCR interaction strength was inferred from TRB CDR3 physicochemistry, as CD5 matched across naive subsets. CXCR3-positive naive cells carried more hydrophobic TRB CDR3s than CXCR3-negative naive cells did.

The method, 5' RACE with UMI labels, was used to prepare the TRB cDNA libraries. Reprocessing the 5' RACE reads, TCRdb reports a single entry for every CDR3 protein and omits DNA. Its listing shows 130,000 to 150,000 distinct CDR3 sequences. Comments on this clonotype: The antigen is undetermined.

This TCR came from a human donor in good health. Some clones in this sample may be carry-over from other donors' samples. The sequenced material came from naive CXCR3+ CD8+ T cells from blood. Subset defined: CD45RO-CCR7+CD27+CD95- naive CD8+ T cells expressing CXCR3 (TNR3+).

The CDR3 protein is CASSHPPGLADRTTDTQYF. The rearrangement uses TRBV4-1 and TRBJ2-3; TCRdb's assignment of TRBD2 cannot be checked, as there is no DNA. CDR1 and CDR2 (germline): MGHRA, YSYEKL. The CDR3 length is 19 residues.